One and the same sample provided the 29 T cell receptor beta chains below, sequenced in a study of T cell responses to AZD1222 COVID-19 vaccine. Libraries were prepared by immunoSEQ multiplex PCR; TCRdb keeps only in-frame clonotypes and omits some of them. The data show about 92,000 clones, with 85% to 90% seen just once and less than 3.5% held by the top ten. The sequenced sample was peripheral blood, obtained on day 0 of AZD1222 vaccination. Source of these receptors: an adult in good health.

The V call is TRBV5-4, the J call TRBJ2-3; the match to TRBD2 covers 7 bases. In germline, CDR1 is SGHNT, CDR2 YYREEE (reference sequence). With 0 bases clipped from V and 2 bases from J, the junction kept 3 bases outside the gene matches. CDR3 length equals 15 residues. The CDR3: CASSLDLAATDTQYF. For the CDR3, the DNA is TGTGCCAGCAGCTTGGATCTAGCGGCCACAGATACGCAGTATTTT.

This clone was seen a handful of times. This rearrangement joins TRBV14 to TRBJ1-1; 8 bases fit TRBD1. The CDR3 consists of 12 residues. Germline trimming cut 2 bases from V and 10 bases from J; bases unmatched to any gene: 3. The germline CDR1 and CDR2 sequences are SGHDN and FVKESK. CDR3 sequence reads: CASSQTGTGAFF. CDR3 coding DNA: TGTGCCAGCAGCCAAACCGGGACAGGAGCTTTCTTT.

This chain links TRBV5-4 with TRBJ2-7, with 12 bases that match TRBD2. The CDR3 spans 16 residues. V was pared by 1 base and J by 1 base, with 3 bases of the junction left unmatched. Per germline, CDR1 SGHNT and CDR2 YYREEE (reference sequence). CDR3 loop: CASSLKTSGGSYEQYF. CDR3 DNA sequence: TGTGCCAGCAGCTTGAAAACTAGCGGGGGGTCCTACGAGCAGTACTTC.

The rearrangement uses TRBV28 and TRBJ1-5; D is uncertain. V lost 6 bases to trimming and J lost 7 bases, with 19 bases between them. Germline V CDR1 and CDR2: MDHEN, SYDVKM. The CDR3 has 15 residues. In nucleotides, the CDR3 is TGTGCCAGCAGCTCCGCCCCCAGCGTCAGGCAGCCCCAGCATTTT. Its translation: CASSSAPSVRQPQHF. Variable domain in full (rest from reference TRBV28 and TRBJ1-5): DVKVTQSSRYLVKRTGEKVFLECVQDMDHENMFWYRQDPGLGLRLIYFSYDVKMKEKGDIPEGYSVSREKKERFSLILESASTNQTSMYLCASSSAPSVRQPQHFGDGTRLSIL.

This clone has only one observation. This chain links TRBV4-1 with TRBJ1-6, with a weak D call TRBD1 (6 bases). Germline V gene lookup returns CDR1 MGHRA and CDR2 YSYEKL. V dropped 4 bases and J dropped 2 bases, with 9 bases sitting between them. The length of the CDR3 is 15 residues. The CDR3 nucleotides read TGCGCCAGCAGCCCGGGGACAACCTATAATTCACCCCTCCACTTT. This encodes CASSPGTTYNSPLHF.

The gene calls are TRBV27 and TRBJ1-2; 10 bases match TRBD1. The V gene's germline CDR1 is MNHEY and CDR2 SMNVEV (reference sequence). Germline trimming cut 6 bases from V and 10 bases from J; bases unmatched to any gene: 11. This CDR3 is 14 amino acids long. CDR3 in DNA: TGTGCCAGCAGATTCCGGGACAGGGGACCCATCTACACCTTC. This translates into CASRFRDRGPIYTF.

The chain recombines TRBV9 with TRBJ1-1, with 9 bases that match TRBD1. This CDR3 is built from 14 residues. Germline lookup yields CDR1 SGDLS and CDR2 YYNGEE. After removal of 4 bases from V and 10 bases from J, the junction contained 11 bases not matched to a gene. This chain's CDR3 is CASSQDRGGFGAFF. The CDR3 region has the DNA TGTGCCAGCAGCCAGGACAGGGGAGGATTCGGAGCTTTCTTT.

The chain employs TRBV5-8 and TRBJ2-1, with TRBD2 as a possible D gene (6 bases). CDR1 is SGHTS and CDR2 is YDEGEE in the germline V gene. The CDR3 is made up of 15 amino acids. V lost 4 bases, J lost 1 base, and 12 bases lay in between. CDR3: CASSLGGESYNEQFF. For the CDR3, the DNA is TGTGCCAGCAGCCTCGGGGGAGAGTCCTACAATGAGCAGTTCTTC.

A single count supports this clone. The rearrangement links TRBV24-1 to TRBJ2-1; D ambiguous. Per the germline V gene, CDR1 is KGHDR and CDR2 is SFDVKD. V shed 3 bases and J shed 5 bases, with 7 bases lying between them. This CDR3 is 13 amino acids long. The CDR3 DNA sequence: TGTGCCACCAGTGATCTTCTGGACAATGAGCAGTTCTTC. It specifies CATSDLLDNEQFF.

This chain links TRBV30 with TRBJ1-5, with D perhaps matching TRBD1 (5 bases). The V gene's germline CDR1 is GTSNPN and CDR2 SVGIG (reference sequence). Trimming removed 4 bases at V and 0 bases at J, with 7 bases between. The length of the CDR3 is 13 residues. Written as DNA, the CDR3 is TGTGCCTGGACCCAGGGTAGCAATCAGCCCCAGCATTTT. Translated, it gives CAWTQGSNQPQHF.

This sequence joins TRBV19 and TRBJ1-1, with no clear D. The germline V gene has CDR1 LNHDA and CDR2 SQIVND (reference sequence). This CDR3 is built from 12 residues. V lost 9 bases and J 1 base, leaving 9 bases between the germline ends. This chain's CDR3 is CASRGENTEAFF. In nucleotides, the CDR3 is TGTGCCAGCCGTGGCGAGAACACTGAAGCTTTCTTT.

This clone has only a few counts. This sequence joins TRBV19 and TRBJ1-2; D unclear. V was clipped by 3 bases and J by 1 base, with 3 bases between them. Germline assignment: CDR1 LNHDA and CDR2 SQIVND (reference sequence). This CDR3 comprises 12 residues. The CDR3 region is CASSIYNYGYTF. The CDR3 coding sequence is TGTGCCAGTAGTATTTATAACTATGGCTACACCTTC.

CDR3 protein: CASSPGTGSHEQYF. Written as DNA, the CDR3 is TGTGCCAGCAGCCCGGGGACAGGGTCCCACGAGCAGTACTTC. The chain couples TRBV7-8 to TRBJ2-7; 9 nucleotides align to TRBD1. V lost 5 bases to trimming and J lost 5 bases; unmatched junction nucleotides: 7. The CDR3 contains 14 residues. Germline CDR1 reads SGHVS; CDR2 reads FQNEAQ.

This clone has just one count. The gene calls are TRBV6-5 and TRBJ1-6, with unresolved D. The CDR3 sequence is 14 residues long. Trimming stripped 6 bases from V and 10 bases from J, with 16 bases between. CDR1 is MNHEY and CDR2 is SVGAGI in the germline V gene. The CDR3 nucleotides are TGTGCCAGCAGACCCCTAGTCGAGGGATCACCCCTCCACTTT. It encodes CASRPLVEGSPLHF.

The chain couples TRBV11-3 to TRBJ2-2; TRBD1 is a possible D gene (7 bases). This CDR3 comprises 17 residues. V lost 4 bases to trimming and J lost 5 bases, with 20 bases between them. CDR1 and CDR2 from the germline V gene are SGHNT and YENEEA. The CDR3 protein is CASSSLDRWRGTGELFF. DNA of the CDR3: TGTGCCAGCAGCTCGTTGGACAGGTGGAGGGGAACCGGGGAGCTGTTTTTT.

The chain is built from TRBV11-2 and TRBJ1-1; 9 bases are a match to TRBD1. CDR3 size: 17 residues. The V segment lost 0 bases and the J segment 1 base; nucleotides outside the gene matches: 6. CDR1 is SGHAT, CDR2 FQNNGV, per germline. In nucleotides, the CDR3 is TGTGCCAGCAGCTTAGAGCCGGGACAGGGAACGAACACTGAAGCTTTCTTT. It yields the protein CASSLEPGQGTNTEAFF. Full variable domain (missing parts from reference TRBV11-2 and TRBJ1-1): EAGVAQSPRYKIIEKRQSVAFWCNPISGHATLYWYQQILGQGPKLLIQFQNNGVVDDSQLPKDRFSAERLKGVDSTLKIQPAKLEDSAVYLCASSLEPGQGTNTEAFFGQGTRLTVV.

This clone was detected a few times. The chain has TRBV5-1 and TRBJ2-3, with D tentatively TRBD1 (6 bases). With 3 bases removed from V and 5 bases from J, the gap between germline ends came to 13 bases. CDR1 is SGHRS, CDR2 YFSETQ, per germline. CDR3 length equals 14 residues. CDR3 residues: CASSWDNGEDTQYF. As DNA, the CDR3 is TGCGCCAGCAGCTGGGACAATGGAGAAGATACGCAGTATTTT.

This chain uses TRBV7-3 with TRBJ1-6, with 9 bases matching TRBD1. After removal of 5 bases from V and 5 bases from J, the junction contained 4 bases not matched to a gene. Germline CDR1 is SGHTA and CDR2 is FQGTGA. This CDR3 contains 15 residues. CDR3 amino acids: CASSPTGGDNSPLHF. CDR3 sequence (DNA): TGTGCCAGCAGCCCGACAGGGGGAGATAATTCACCCCTCCACTTT.

The chain carries TRBV19 and TRBJ2-7; TRBD1 matches 8 bases. V lost 1 base, J lost 3 bases, and 2 bases stayed unmatched. Germline-derived CDR1 and CDR2 are LNHDA and SQIVND (reference sequence). The CDR3 has 14 amino acids. The CDR3 DNA is TGTGCCAGTAGTATAGCGACAGGGGACTACGAGCAGTACTTC. This translates into CASSIATGDYEQYF.

V gene TRBV4-2 combines with J gene TRBJ1-1; no reliable D call. The V end lost 0 bases, the J end lost 3 bases, and 14 bases lay between the germline ends. From germline, CDR1 is LGHNA and CDR2 YNFKEQ. The CDR3 is 16 residues long. The CDR3 loop is CASSQDLWFMDTEAFF. The CDR3 nucleotides are TGTGCCAGCAGCCAAGATCTGTGGTTCATGGACACTGAAGCTTTCTTT.

The chain has TRBV19 and TRBJ1-1; D gene uncertain. Germline assignment: CDR1 LNHDA and CDR2 SQIVND (reference sequence). The CDR3 spans 14 residues. Trimming cost V 1 base and J 12 bases, with 18 bases left between them. The CDR3 DNA sequence: TGTGCCAGTAGTATAGGGGCCAAGGTTCTAGGTTCTTTCTTT. This gives the protein CASSIGAKVLGSFF. Variable domain in full (rest from reference TRBV19 and TRBJ1-1): DGGITQSPKYLFRKEGQNVTLSCEQNLNHDAMYWYRQDPGQGLRLIYYSQIVNDFQKGDIAEGYSVSREKKESFPLTVTSAQKNPTAFYLCASSIGAKVLGSFFGQGTRLTVV.

V and J are TRBV18 and TRBJ1-2, with TRBD1 identical over 8 bases. V shed 5 bases and J 3 bases; nucleotides not matched to a gene: 5. The CDR3 extends over 14 amino acids. Germline lookup yields CDR1 KGHSH and CDR2 LQKENI. CDR3 DNA sequence: TGTGCCAGCTCAGTTAAGACAGGGGACTATGGCTACACCTTC. It translates to CASSVKTGDYGYTF.

This clone came up once. This chain joins TRBV6-5 and TRBJ2-7; D is uncertain. The germline gives CDR1 MNHEY, CDR2 SVGAGI. Trimming removed 6 bases at V and 3 bases at J, with 6 bases between. There are 11 residues in the CDR3. DNA for the CDR3: TGTGCCAGCAGGACTGACTACGAGCAGTACTTC. Translating gives CASRTDYEQYF.

The genes are TRBV2 and TRBJ1-6; 8 bases map to TRBD1. V trimming: 6 bases; J trimming: 0 bases; junction bases outside the gene matches: 4. The CDR3 runs 16 residues. Germline lookup yields CDR1 SNHLY and CDR2 FYNNEI. CDR3 in amino acids: CASRGQESSYNSPLHF. CDR3 DNA sequence: TGTGCCAGCAGGGGACAGGAAAGCTCCTATAATTCACCCCTCCACTTT.

J is TRBJ1-1 and V is TRBV19; a weak D match, TRBD1 (6 bases). The V end was cut by 5 bases, the J end by 4 bases, with 14 bases between. CDR3 length: 14 amino acids. The germline CDR1 and CDR2 sequences are LNHDA and SQIVND (reference sequence). CDR3 region: CASSFSRDTTEAFF. CDR3 sequence (DNA): TGTGCCAGTAGTTTCAGCAGGGACACCACTGAAGCTTTCTTT.

Only one count was recorded for this clone. This chain links TRBV28 with TRBJ1-1; D remains unclear. The V end lost 10 bases, the J end lost 4 bases, and 19 bases lay between the germline ends. CDR3 length: 14 amino acids. Germline V gene data show CDR1 as MDHEN and CDR2 as SYDVKM. CDR3 sequence reads: CAIKQSGQSTEAFF. The DNA for the CDR3 is TGTGCCATCAAACAGTCCGGGCAGAGCACTGAAGCTTTCTTT.

The rearrangement joins TRBV28 to TRBJ2-1; D might be TRBD1 (6 bases). The CDR3 has 16 residues. Trimming took off 1 base at V and 4 bases at J, with 14 bases between the two ends. Germline CDR1 MDHEN, CDR2 SYDVKM. CDR3 protein: CASSLSGTPPYNEQFF. CDR3 nucleotides: TGTGCCAGCAGTTTATCTGGGACACCACCTTACAATGAGCAGTTCTTC.

The CDR3 nucleotides read TGTGCCAGCAGTATTCGGGTGGGACTCCAAGAGACCCAGTACTTC. It specifies CASSIRVGLQETQYF. The V call is TRBV27, the J call TRBJ2-5; TRBD2 is a possible D gene (6 bases). The length of the CDR3 is 15 residues. V lost 5 bases and J lost 1, with 14 bases in between. The V gene's germline CDR1 is MNHEY and CDR2 SMNVEV (reference sequence).

The rearrangement links TRBV7-9 to TRBJ2-2, with a tentative D call TRBD2 (6 bases). This CDR3 region has 13 residues. The germline V gene has CDR1 SEHNR and CDR2 FQNEAQ (reference sequence). With 4 bases removed from V and 6 bases from J, the gap between germline ends came to 9 bases. The CDR3: CASSSGGSGELFF. The CDR3 DNA reads TGTGCCAGCAGCTCTGGGGGGTCCGGGGAGCTGTTTTTT. Complete variable domain (other parts from reference TRBV7-9 and TRBJ2-2): DTGVSQNPRHKITKRGQNVTFRCDPISEHNRLYWYRQTLGQGPEFLTYFQNEAQLEKSRLLSDRFSAERPKGSFSTLEIQRTEQGDSAMYLCASSSGGSGELFFGEGSRLTVL.